This T cell receptor beta chain was profiled in a study of T cell responses to AZD1222 COVID-19 vaccine. The CDR3 runs to 15 residues. Per the germline V gene, CDR1 is LGHDT and CDR2 is YNNKEL (reference sequence). Trimming cost V 0 bases and J 0 bases, with 3 bases left between them. Clones were read by immunoSEQ multiplex PCR, and TCRdb kept only the in-frame ones, dropping some. The sample includes under 95,000 clones, roughly 85% of them seen just once. About this clone itself: Antigen: not known.

Findings and limits, study-wide: Spike-spanning, vaccine-associated CD4 TCRs were dominant at 160-218 and 743-854. Spike-specific TCR repertoires showed rising breadth and depth after two AZD1222 doses. Donors in the cohort were predominantly white British and more often female, and clonal diversity was possibly underestimated.

The source is an adult who received the AZD1222 COVID-19 vaccine. The sample in question was peripheral blood, obtained 28 days after the second AZD1222 dose. This chain uses TRBV3-1 (or the pseudogene TRBV3-2) with TRBJ2-6; D is undetermined. The DNA of the CDR3 is TGTGCCAGCAGCCAAGACAACTCTGGGGCCAACGTCCTGACTTTC. Its protein is CASSQDNSGANVLTF.